This TCR beta chain comes out of a study of T cell responses to AZD1222 COVID-19 vaccine. The repertoire was sequenced with immunoSEQ multiplex PCR; TCRdb's copy has only in-frame clones and lacks some. The sample contains roughly 200,000 clones, roughly nine tenths of which appear only once. CDR3 length: 15 amino acids. J gave up 4 bases and V 4 bases, and 3 bases lay outside the gene matches. Germline values: CDR1 MDHEN, CDR2 SYDVKM. The V gene is TRBV28, the J gene TRBJ2-1, with TRBD2 matching 11 bases. The receptor's source is an adult who received the AZD1222 COVID-19 vaccine. The source material was peripheral blood, sampled 28 days after the second AZD1222 dose. CDR3 region: CASSSLAGGYNEQFF. DNA of the CDR3: TGTGCCAGCAGTTCCCTAGCGGGAGGATACAATGAGCAGTTCTTC.